These T cell receptor beta chains were read from a single sample in a study of cytomegalovirus exposure and HLA in healthy donors. TCRdb's copy holds only in-frame clones and misses some; the assay was immunoSEQ multiplex PCR. The sample lists fewer than 150,000 clones; about 88% were seen once. Sequencing used PBMCs. These TCRs come from a man aged 18 to 30 in good health and CMV-seropositive. CDR3s include the opening cysteine and the closing phenylalanine or tryptophan. Fields, in order: CDR3 protein, CDR3 DNA, D gene, clone size, J gene, V gene. A D gene is named only where the DNA matches it firmly. Clone size is stated in some rows and not others, as once, few, many or a class when expanded.

CDR3: CASSPSTGKGTEAFF
DNA: TGTGCCAGTAGTCCGTCGACAGGGAAGGGGACTGAAGCTTTCTTT
D: TRBD1
size: .
J: TRBJ1-1
V: TRBV19

CDR3: CASGPDRGRYEQYF
DNA: TGTGCCAGTGGACCGGACAGGGGACGGTACGAGCAGTACTTC
D: TRBD1
size: .
J: TRBJ2-7
V: TRBV19

CDR3: CASSYSGTGRSPLHF
DNA: TGTGCCAGCAGTTACTCAGGGACAGGGAGGTCACCCCTCCACTTT
D: TRBD1
size: once
J: TRBJ1-6
V: TRBV6-5

CDR3: CASSTNGQGSYTF
DNA: TGTGCCAGCAGCACGAATGGACAGGGGAGCTACACCTTC
D: TRBD1
size: .
J: TRBJ1-2
V: TRBV7-2

CDR3: CASSTRDISTGELFF
DNA: TGTGCCAGCAGCACCCGGGACATTAGCACCGGGGAGCTGTTTTTT
D: .
size: .
J: TRBJ2-2
V: TRBV9

CDR3: CASSRLATYTDTQYF
DNA: TGTGCCAGCAGTCGACTAGCGACCTACACAGATACGCAGTATTTT
D: TRBD2
size: .
J: TRBJ2-3
V: TRBV27

CDR3: CASSLEGSNEKLFF
DNA: TGCGCCAGCAGTTTGGAAGGGAGTAATGAAAAACTGTTTTTT
D: .
size: .
J: TRBJ1-4
V: TRBV5-1

CDR3: CASSLFKGGGTNEKLFF
DNA: TGTGCCAGCAGCTTATTCAAGGGGGGAGGGACTAATGAAAAACTGTTTTTT
D: .
size: .
J: TRBJ1-4
V: TRBV7-2

CDR3: CASSLAGAVLAGELFF
DNA: TGTGCCAGCAGCTTAGCGGGGGCGGTTTTAGCCGGGGAGCTGTTTTTT
D: .
size: .
J: TRBJ2-2
V: TRBV7-8

CDR3: CASSPQGHGYTF
DNA: TGTGCCAGCAGCCCTCAGGGCCATGGCTACACCTTC
D: .
size: .
J: TRBJ1-2
V: TRBV7-9

CDR3: CSASGQETQYF
DNA: TGCAGTGCTAGCGGGCAAGAGACCCAGTACTTC
D: .
size: .
J: TRBJ2-5
V: TRBV20-1

CDR3: CASSPGKSYGYTF
DNA: TGTGCCAGCAGCCCAGGGAAGTCCTATGGCTACACCTTC
D: .
size: .
J: TRBJ1-2
V: TRBV7-9

CDR3: CASSPLGQGVSGELFF
DNA: TGTGCCAGCAGCCCCCTGGGACAGGGTGTCTCCGGGGAGCTGTTTTTT
D: TRBD1
size: once
J: TRBJ2-2
V: TRBV7-9

CDR3: CASSRQGFGELFF
DNA: TGTGCCAGCAGTAGACAGGGGTTCGGGGAGCTGTTTTTT
D: TRBD1
size: .
J: TRBJ2-2
V: TRBV6-5

CDR3: CASDRTSGGENQETQYF
DNA: TGCGCCAGCGACCGGACTAGCGGGGGAGAAAATCAAGAGACCCAGTACTTC
D: TRBD2
size: .
J: TRBJ2-5
V: TRBV10-2

CDR3: CASSQQGRKETQYF
DNA: TGTGCCAGCAGCCAACAGGGCCGGAAAGAGACCCAGTACTTC
D: .
size: .
J: TRBJ2-5
V: TRBV5-8

CDR3: CASSSPGTLSPYNEQFF
DNA: TGTGCCAGTAGTTCCCCGGGAACCTTGAGTCCCTACAATGAGCAGTTCTTC
D: .
size: .
J: TRBJ2-1
V: TRBV19

CDR3: CASSPRDSSTDTQYF
DNA: TGCGCCAGCAGCCCCCGGGACAGTAGCACAGATACGCAGTATTTT
D: TRBD1
size: .
J: TRBJ2-3
V: TRBV4-3